The 7 T cell receptor beta chains below all came from one sample that was sequenced in a study of OX40 agonist ivuxolimab in advanced cancers. The repertoire was sequenced with immunoSEQ multiplex PCR; TCRdb's copy has only in-frame clones and lacks some. The sample lists about 73,000 clones; roughly nine tenths were seen once. Sequencing used CD4+ or CD8+ T cells sorted from blood, obtained in a trial of the OX40 agonist ivuxolimab. Source of these receptors: an adult with an advanced solid tumor such as melanoma, head and neck, liver or kidney cancer.

The chain links TRBV7-2 to TRBJ1-2; 7 positions agree with TRBD1. The trim removed 5 bases at V and 4 bases at J, leaving 7 bases unmatched. CDR1 and CDR2 (germline): SGHTA, FQGNSA. The CDR3 runs 14 residues. CDR3 nucleotide sequence: TGTGCCAGCAGCACCGGGACAGCCGGCTATGGCTACACCTTC. Translation gives CASSTGTAGYGYTF.

CDR3 nucleotide sequence: TGTGCCAGCAGTTTGCTCGGGACTAGGAACTACAATGAGCAGTTCTTC. Encoded protein: CASSLLGTRNYNEQFF. The chain couples TRBV27 to TRBJ2-1; 8 bases agree with TRBD2. J lost 3 bases, V lost 3 bases, and 7 bases had no gene match. The CDR3 is 16 amino acids. Per germline, CDR1 MNHEY and CDR2 SMNVEV (reference sequence).

This rearrangement joins TRBV19 to TRBJ1-5, with D uncertain. Per the germline V gene, CDR1 is LNHDA and CDR2 is SQIVND (reference sequence). V was trimmed by 0 bases and J by 7 bases, leaving 7 bases between them. This CDR3 contains 13 residues. The CDR3 sequence: CASSIDLRQPQHF. CDR3 coding DNA: TGTGCCAGTAGTATAGATCTCCGGCAGCCCCAGCATTTT.

To note about this clone: Within the sample, other DNA sequences also encode this same CDR3. This rearrangement joins TRBV5-4 to TRBJ2-7; TRBD2 aligns across 7 bases. The CDR3 totals 13 residues. Germline CDR1 SGHNT, CDR2 YYREEE (reference sequence). Germline trimming cut 4 bases from V and 4 bases from J; bases unmatched to any gene: 5. In nucleotides, the CDR3 is TGTGCCAGCAGCCCTCGGGGAGGGTACGAGCAGTACTTC. Its protein product is CASSPRGGYEQYF.

This clone was detected a few times. The J gene is TRBJ2-7, the V gene TRBV19, with D possibly TRBD2 on 6 matching bases. CDR3 length equals 14 residues. In germline, CDR1 is LNHDA, CDR2 SQIVND (reference sequence). Trimming stripped 7 bases from V and 2 bases from J, with 15 bases between. The CDR3 DNA is TGTGCCAGTAATGACGGAGGGCGGACCTACGAGCAGTACTTC. Its protein product is CASNDGGRTYEQYF.

In regard to this clone: Other DNA sequences in this sample translate to the same CDR3. The rearrangement uses TRBV5-1 and TRBJ1-6; 7 bases align to TRBD1. The germline V gene has CDR1 SGHRS and CDR2 YFSETQ. The CDR3 sequence is 15 residues long. V gave up 4 bases and J gave up 6 bases; unmatched junction bases: 7. CDR3 residues: CASSLRGPVNSPLHF. The DNA for the CDR3 is TGCGCCAGCAGCCTAAGGGGGCCTGTTAATTCACCCCTCCACTTT.

This clone was found once. This chain joins TRBV15 and TRBJ2-2; a weak D match, TRBD1 (5 bases). V was trimmed by 1 base and J by 4 bases, leaving 10 bases between them. The CDR3 runs 15 residues. The germline V gene has CDR1 LNHNV and CDR2 YYDKDF (reference sequence). The CDR3 protein is CATSRGTTATGELFF. CDR3 bases: TGTGCCACCAGCAGAGGCACGACAGCCACCGGGGAGCTGTTTTTT.